This TCR beta chain was recorded in a study of blood T cell repertoires in COVID-19. Study background: Researchers got acute and convalescent COVID-19 samples from the United States, Italy and Spain. PBMCs, B-cell-depleted T cells, or T cells provided the cDNA or gDNA that made up the material.

Per the original methods: The assay estimated nucleated cells by amplifying reference gene primers. Repertoires were generated with immunoSEQ multiplex PCR, while TCRdb's copy carries only in-frame clones and drops some. V, J and clone size are those of that table, while D and trimming were read from the DNA. The sample lists over 150,000 clones, 84% occurring once. This CDR3 has 15 residues. V gave up 1 base and J gave up 4 bases, with 13 bases separating them. Looked up from germline, CDR1 is SGHTA and CDR2 is FQGTGA. Sample: peripheral blood. The J gene is TRBJ1-1, the V gene TRBV7-3; D is uncertain. The source is a man in his late teens or twenties with active or convalescent COVID-19. In DNA form, the CDR3 reads TGTGCCAGCAGCTTAAACGGGCGCGAGGGCACTGAAGCTTTCTTT. Amino acids: CASSLNGREGTEAFF.